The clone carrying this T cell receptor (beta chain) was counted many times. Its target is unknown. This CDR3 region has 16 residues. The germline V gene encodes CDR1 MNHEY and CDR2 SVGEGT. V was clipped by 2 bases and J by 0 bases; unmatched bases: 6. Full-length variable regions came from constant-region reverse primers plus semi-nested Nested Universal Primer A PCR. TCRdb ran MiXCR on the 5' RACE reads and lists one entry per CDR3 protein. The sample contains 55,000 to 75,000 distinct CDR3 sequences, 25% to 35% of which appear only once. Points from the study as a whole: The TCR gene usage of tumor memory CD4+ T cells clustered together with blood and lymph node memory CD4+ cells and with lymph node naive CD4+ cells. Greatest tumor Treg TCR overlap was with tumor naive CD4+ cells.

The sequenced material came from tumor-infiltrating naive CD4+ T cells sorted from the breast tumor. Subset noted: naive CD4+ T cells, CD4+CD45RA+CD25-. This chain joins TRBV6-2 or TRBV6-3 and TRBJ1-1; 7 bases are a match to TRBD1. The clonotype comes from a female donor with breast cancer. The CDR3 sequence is CASSYPRGGLNTEAFF. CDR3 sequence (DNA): TGTGCCAGCAGTTACCCCAGGGGGGGGCTGAACACTGAAGCTTTCTTT.